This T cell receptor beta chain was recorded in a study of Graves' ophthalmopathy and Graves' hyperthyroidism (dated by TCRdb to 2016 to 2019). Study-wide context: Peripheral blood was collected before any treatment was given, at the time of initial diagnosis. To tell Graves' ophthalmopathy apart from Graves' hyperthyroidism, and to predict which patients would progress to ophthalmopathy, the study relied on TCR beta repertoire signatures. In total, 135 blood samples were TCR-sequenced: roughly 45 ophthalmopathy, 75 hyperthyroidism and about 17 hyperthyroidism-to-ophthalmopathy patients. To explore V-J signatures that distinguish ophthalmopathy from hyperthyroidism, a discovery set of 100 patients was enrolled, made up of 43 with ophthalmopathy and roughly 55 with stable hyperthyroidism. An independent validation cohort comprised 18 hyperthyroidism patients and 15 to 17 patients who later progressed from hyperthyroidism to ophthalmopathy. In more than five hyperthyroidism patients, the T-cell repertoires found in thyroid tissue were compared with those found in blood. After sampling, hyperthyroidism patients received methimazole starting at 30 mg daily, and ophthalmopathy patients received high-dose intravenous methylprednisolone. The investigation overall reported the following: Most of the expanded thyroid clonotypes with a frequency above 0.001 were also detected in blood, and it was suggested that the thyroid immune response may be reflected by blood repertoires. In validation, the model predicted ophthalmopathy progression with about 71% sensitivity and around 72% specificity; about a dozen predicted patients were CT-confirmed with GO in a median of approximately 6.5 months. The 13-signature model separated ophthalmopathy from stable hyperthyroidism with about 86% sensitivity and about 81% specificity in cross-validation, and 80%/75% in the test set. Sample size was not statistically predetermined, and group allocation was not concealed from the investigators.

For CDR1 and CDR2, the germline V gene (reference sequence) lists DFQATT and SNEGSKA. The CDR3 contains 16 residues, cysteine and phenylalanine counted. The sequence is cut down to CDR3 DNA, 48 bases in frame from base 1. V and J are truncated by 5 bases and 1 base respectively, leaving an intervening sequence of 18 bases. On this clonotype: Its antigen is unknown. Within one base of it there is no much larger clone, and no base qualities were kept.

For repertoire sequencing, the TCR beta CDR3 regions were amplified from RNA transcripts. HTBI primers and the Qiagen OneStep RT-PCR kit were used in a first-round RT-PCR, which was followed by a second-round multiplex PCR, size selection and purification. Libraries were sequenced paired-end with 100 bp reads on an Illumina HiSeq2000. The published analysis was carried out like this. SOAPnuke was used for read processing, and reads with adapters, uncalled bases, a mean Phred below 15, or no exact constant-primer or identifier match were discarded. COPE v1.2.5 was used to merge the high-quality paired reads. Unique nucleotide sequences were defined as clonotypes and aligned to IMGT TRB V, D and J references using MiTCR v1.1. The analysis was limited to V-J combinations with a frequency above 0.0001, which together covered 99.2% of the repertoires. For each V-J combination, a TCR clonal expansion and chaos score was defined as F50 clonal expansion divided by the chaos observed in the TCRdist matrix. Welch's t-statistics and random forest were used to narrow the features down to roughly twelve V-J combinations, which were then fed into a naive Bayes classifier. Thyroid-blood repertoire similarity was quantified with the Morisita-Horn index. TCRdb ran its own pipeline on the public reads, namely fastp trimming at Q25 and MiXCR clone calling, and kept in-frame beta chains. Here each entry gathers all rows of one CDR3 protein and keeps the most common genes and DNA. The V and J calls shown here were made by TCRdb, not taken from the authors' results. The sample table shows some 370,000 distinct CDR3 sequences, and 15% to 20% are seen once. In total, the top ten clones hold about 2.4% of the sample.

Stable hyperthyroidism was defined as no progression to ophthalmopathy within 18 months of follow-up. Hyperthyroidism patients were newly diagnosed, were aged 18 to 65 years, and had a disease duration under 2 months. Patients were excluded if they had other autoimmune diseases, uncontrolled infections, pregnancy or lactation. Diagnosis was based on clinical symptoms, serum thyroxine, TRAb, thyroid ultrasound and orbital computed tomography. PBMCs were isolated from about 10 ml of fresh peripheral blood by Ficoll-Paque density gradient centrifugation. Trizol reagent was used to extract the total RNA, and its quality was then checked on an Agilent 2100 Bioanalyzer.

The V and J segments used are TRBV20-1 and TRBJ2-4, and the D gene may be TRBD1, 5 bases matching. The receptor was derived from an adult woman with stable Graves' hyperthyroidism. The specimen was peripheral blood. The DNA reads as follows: TGCAGTGCTTACCCACCCCCGGCAGGGGCCAAAAACATTCAGTACTTC. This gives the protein CSAYPPPAGAKNIQYF.